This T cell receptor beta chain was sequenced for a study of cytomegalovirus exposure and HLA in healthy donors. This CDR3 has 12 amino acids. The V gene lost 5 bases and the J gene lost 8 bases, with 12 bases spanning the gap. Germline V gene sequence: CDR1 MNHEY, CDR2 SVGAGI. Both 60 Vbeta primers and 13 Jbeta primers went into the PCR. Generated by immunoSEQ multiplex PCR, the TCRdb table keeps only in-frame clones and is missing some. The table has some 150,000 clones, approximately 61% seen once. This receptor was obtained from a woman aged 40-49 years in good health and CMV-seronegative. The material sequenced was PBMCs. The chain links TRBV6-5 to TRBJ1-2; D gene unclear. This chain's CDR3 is CASSASPGGYTF. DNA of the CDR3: TGTGCCAGCAGTGCATCCCCGGGGGGCTACACCTTC.